Below are 14 T cell receptor beta chains sequenced from a single sample in a study of regulatory T cells in long-lasting Graves disease. Time point reported: newly diagnosed GD, antithyroid drugs for less than 3 months. Researchers made the TCR library from RNA that was extracted from PBMCs. Library construction for TCR beta used iRepertoire HTBI primers and Arm-PCR of CDR3 regions. One entry per CDR3 protein results from TCRdb running MiXCR on the multiplex PCR reads. The sample lists about 540,000 distinct CDR3 sequences, 13% occurring once. This sample was also put to use in a study of T cells in Graves' hyperthyroidism and ophthalmopathy.

Sequencing used peripheral blood mononuclear cells (PBMCs), obtained at new diagnosis, from a patient treated with antithyroid drugs. These receptors originate from a man aged 30-40 years with Graves disease.

V is TRBV3-1 and J is TRBJ2-2; D may be TRBD2 (5 bases). CDR1 is LGHDT, CDR2 YNNKEL, per germline (reference sequence). This CDR3 spans 14 amino acids. Trimming removed 10 bases at V and 7 bases at J, with 19 bases between. The chain's CDR3 is CAISRAAGDGELFF. The CDR3, as DNA: TGTGCCATCTCGAGGGCCGCCGGAGACGGGGAGCTGTTTTTT. Drawing the rest from reference TRBV3-1 and TRBJ2-2, the complete variable domain is DTAVSQTPKYLVTQMGNDKSIKCEQNLGHDTMYWYKQDSKKFLKIMFSYNNKELIINETVPNRFSPKSPDKAHLNLHINSLELGDSAVYFCAISRAAGDGELFFGEGSRLTVL.

This clonotype was counted many times. This rearrangement joins TRBV12-3 or TRBV12-4 to TRBJ1-1, with no clear D. V was clipped by 5 bases and J by 6 bases, with 10 bases between them. The CDR3 has 12 residues. In DNA, the CDR3 is TGTGCCAGCAGTCCTAGACGAGCTGAAGCTTTCTTT. It translates to CASSPRRAEAFF.

Of note for this clonotype: This may be a read error: a much more frequent sequence differs by one nucleotide. The chain carries TRBV5-5 and TRBJ2-5; D is possibly TRBD1 or TRBD2 (5 bases each). V lost 5 bases and J 7 bases, leaving 27 bases between the germline ends. The CDR3 covers 17 residues. Germline CDR1 reads SGHKS; CDR2 reads YYEKEE (reference sequence). As DNA, the CDR3 is TGTGCCAGCAGTACGACTCGGACTCCTAGGGGTGCAGGGACCCAGTACTTC. Protein: CASSTTRTPRGAGTQYF.

This clonotype was detected many times. The chain recombines TRBV27 with TRBJ2-5; perhaps TRBD2 as D (6 bases). CDR1 MNHEY and CDR2 SMNVEV come from the germline V gene (reference sequence). This CDR3 region has 15 residues. Trimming took 4 bases from V and 4 from J, leaving 16 bases between them. This chain's CDR3 is CASSYSDPGGETQYF. DNA of the CDR3: TGTGCCAGCAGTTACTCCGATCCCGGGGGAGAGACCCAGTACTTC.

This clonotype was counted many times. CDR3: CSATPTSRGEQFF. CDR3 bases: TGCAGTGCTACTCCCACTAGCCGCGGTGAGCAGTTCTTC. The V and J genes are TRBV20-1 and TRBJ2-1, with a possible D match to TRBD2 (6 bases). The germline V and J ends were trimmed by 4 bases and 9 bases, with 16 bases remaining between them. The CDR3 contains 13 residues. The germline gives CDR1 DFQATT, CDR2 SNEGSKA (reference sequence).

This sequence joins TRBV14 and TRBJ2-7, with 7 bases lining up with TRBD2. Germline V gives CDR1 SGHDN, CDR2 FVKESK. Trimming at V came to 3 bases and at J to 2 bases, leaving 1 base not matched to a gene. The CDR3 consists of 13 residues. The DNA of the CDR3 is TGTGCCAGCAGCCAGGGGACTACCTACGAGCAGTACTTC. This codes for CASSQGTTYEQYF.

Here the CDR3 reads CASSVPGQGVVEQYF. DNA of the CDR3: TGTGCCAGCAGTGTCCCGGGACAGGGAGTCGTCGAGCAGTACTTC. The chain combines TRBV12-3 or TRBV12-4 with TRBJ2-7, with 9 bases aligning to TRBD1. The CDR3 has 15 amino acids. The ends lost 5 bases at V and 6 bases at J; junction bases unmatched: 11.

On this clonotype itself: One base away lies a much larger clone, so this may be a sequencing read error. This chain uses TRBV30 with TRBJ2-3; TRBD2 aligns across 9 bases. The CDR3 sequence is 14 residues long. Looked up from germline, CDR1 is GTSNPN and CDR2 is SVGIG (reference sequence). The CDR3 region is CAWRTSGSTDAQYF. In nucleotides, the CDR3 is TGTGCCTGGAGGACTAGCGGTAGCACAGATGCGCAGTATTTT.

This clonotype was seen ten or more times. The chain recombines TRBV20-1 with TRBJ2-7, with D unresolved. The CDR3 runs to 11 residues. The germline V gene has CDR1 DFQATT and CDR2 SNEGSKA (reference sequence). V lost 3 bases, J lost 4 bases, and 7 bases lay in between. The CDR3 DNA is TGCAGTGCTAGCATGCAGTACGAGCAGTACTTC. Translating gives CSASMQYEQYF.

Only a few counts were recorded for this clonotype. The chain couples TRBV7-3 to TRBJ1-3; D remains ambiguous. The V end was cut by 4 bases, the J end by 2 bases, with 12 bases between. Germline V gives CDR1 SGHTA, CDR2 FQGTGA. This CDR3 is 15 amino acids long. The CDR3 here is CASSSSPGAGNTIYF. CDR3 coding DNA: TGTGCCAGCAGCTCGTCTCCTGGGGCTGGAAACACCATATATTTT.

In regard to this clonotype: A read error is possible here, since a much larger clone lies one base away. No conserved phenylalanine or tryptophan is present at the end of the CDR3, so a read error is the likely explanation. The gene calls are TRBV3-1 and TRBJ2-7; D gene ambiguous. In germline, CDR1 is LGHDT, CDR2 YNNKEL (reference sequence). The CDR3 sequence is 15 residues long. V was clipped by 4 bases and J by 2 bases, with 15 bases between them. CDR3 protein: CASSRPSGTPYEQYS. The CDR3 DNA follows: TGTGCCAGCAGCCGACCATCAGGAACCCCCTACGAGCAGTACTCC.

This clonotype was recorded many times. The chain joins TRBV5-1 to TRBJ1-1; no definite D call. CDR3 size: 15 residues. V dropped 0 bases and J dropped 0 bases, with 9 bases sitting between them. The germline V gene has CDR1 SGHRS and CDR2 YFSETQ. The CDR3 sequence is CASSLGTALNTEAFF. CDR3 nucleotide sequence: TGCGCCAGCAGCTTGGGAACAGCCCTGAACACTGAAGCTTTCTTT. The entire variable domain, with the rest obtained from reference TRBV5-1 and TRBJ1-1, is as follows: KAGVTQTPRYLIKTRGQQVTLSCSPISGHRSVSWYQQTPGQGLQFLFEYFSETQRNKGNFPGRFSGRQFSNSRSEMNVSTLELGDSALYLCASSLGTALNTEAFFGQGTRLTVV.

In its sample, this clonotype was seen many times. The genes are TRBV12-5 and TRBJ1-5; D gene ambiguous. The CDR3 is 13 amino acids. V lost 3 bases and J 4 bases, leaving 7 bases between the germline ends. The V gene's germline CDR1 is LGHNT and CDR2 FRNRAP. The CDR3 loop reads CASGLRENQPQHF. For the CDR3, the DNA is TGTGCTAGTGGTTTACGTGAAAATCAGCCCCAGCATTTT.

This clonotype was seen at least ten times. CDR3 in amino acids: CAWSPGQPGNEKLFF. In DNA, the CDR3 is TGTGCCTGGAGTCCCGGACAGCCGGGAAATGAAAAACTGTTTTTT. The chain links TRBV30 to TRBJ1-4; the D gene is possibly TRBD1 (6 bases). Trimming cost V 2 bases and J 5 bases, with 15 bases left between them. The CDR3 is 15 residues long. Germline CDR1 reads GTSNPN; CDR2 reads SVGIG (reference sequence).